The sequence of this T cell receptor beta chain was determined in a study of T cells in Graves' hyperthyroidism and ophthalmopathy. On the study more broadly: Peripheral blood draws took place at initial diagnosis, ahead of any treatment. Study-level points and caveats: Most clonotypes expanded in thyroid above 0.001 were likewise present in blood.

PBMCs were collected from a 10 ml volume of fresh peripheral blood. The CDR3 regions of TCR beta were amplified from RNA transcripts. In the first-round RT-PCR of the TCR CDR3, the HTBI primer set was used. Using its own MiXCR run on the multiplex PCR reads, TCRdb lists one record per CDR3 protein. The data contain nearly 600,000 distinct CDR3 sequences, 13% to 15% of them singletons. Unmatched junction bases numbered 24, after V lost 4 bases and J lost 2 bases. There are 22 residues in the CDR3. CDR1 is LGHNT and CDR2 is FRNRAP in the germline V gene. This clonotype was counted ten times or more. The antigen remains undetermined.

This sequence originates from a woman aged 18-35 years with Graves' ophthalmopathy. Sequencing input: blood. The chain employs TRBV12-5 and TRBJ2-7; 12 bases are a match to TRBD2. CDR3 region: CASGSAGTGGRFSSGRAYEQYF. CDR3 DNA sequence: TGTGCTAGTGGTTCTGCCGGGACAGGAGGGAGATTTTCTAGCGGGAGGGCCTACGAGCAGTACTTC.